Here is one T cell receptor (beta chain) with its context. The sample belongs to a study of T cell changes during pregnancy in multiple sclerosis. The CDR3 contains 15 residues. The J segment lost 3 bases and the V segment lost 3 bases, leaving 4 bases of the junction unmatched. Germline CDR1 reads MNHEY; CDR2 reads SMNVEV (reference sequence). Data came from immunoSEQ multiplex PCR; TCRdb stores just in-frame clones and leaves some out. This repertoire shows about 56,000 clones, approximately 90% found once; its top ten account for approximately 0.18%. The sequence was collected from a female donor with multiple sclerosis, enrolled in a pregnancy study. Sequencing used CD4+ T cells from peripheral blood mononuclear cells, obtained in the second trimester of pregnancy. This rearrangement joins TRBV27 to TRBJ2-7; 11 positions match TRBD1. This CDR3 is CASSFGTGGFYEQYF. The CDR3 bases are TGTGCCAGCAGTTTTGGGACAGGGGGGTTCTACGAGCAGTACTTC.